This T cell receptor beta chain was observed in a study of T-cell memory formation after mild COVID-19. Study-wide results and caveats: CD4+ contracting clones lay mainly in CM and EM, CD8+ ones in EMRA. Clones contracting over day 15 to 85 were CD4/CD8 balanced, with later expanders leaning CD4+.

Germline values: CDR1 MNHNY, CDR2 SVGAGI (reference sequence). The V end was cut by 6 bases, the J end by 4 bases, with 16 bases between. The CDR3 runs to 15 residues. This clonotype was found once. The antigen is not known. 5'RACE with constant-segment primers built TCRalpha and TCRbeta cDNA libraries with UMIs. MiXCR was run by TCRdb on the 5' RACE reads, yielding one entry per CDR3 protein. Seen here are over 70,000 distinct CDR3 sequences, roughly 15% observed once, and the top ten hold about two fifths. The origin of this receptor is a man between 18 and 29 years old who had mild COVID-19 (a few samples of this study predate the infection). Cell type and time point are not known. The chain combines TRBV6-6 with TRBJ2-4; the D gene is possibly TRBD2 (5 bases). The specimen was PBMCs or a T cell subset sorted from them (not recorded which). Written as DNA, the CDR3 is TGTGCCAGCAGCTCCCGAGGGTGGTCGAAAAACATTCAGTACTTC. Encoded protein: CASSSRGWSKNIQYF.